This TCR beta chain stems from a study of cytomegalovirus exposure and HLA in healthy donors. This clone was counted a few times. Primers included in the PCR were 60 Vbeta and 13 Jbeta primers. Method: immunoSEQ multiplex PCR; TCRdb's copy keeps in-frame clones and lacks some. The repertoire consists of around 110,000 clones, with around four fifths occurring once and the leading ten covering about 1.5%. The CDR3 has 13 residues. V was clipped by 8 bases and J by 4 bases; unmatched bases: 3. Germline V gene sequence: CDR1 LNHDA, CDR2 SQIVND (reference sequence). Source material: PBMCs. V usage is TRBV19 and J usage is TRBJ2-3; 10 nucleotides match TRBD1. The receptor's source is a man aged 50-59 years in good health and CMV-seronegative. The CDR3: CASGQGGADTQYF. The CDR3 region has the DNA TGTGCCAGTGGACAGGGGGGAGCAGATACGCAGTATTTT.